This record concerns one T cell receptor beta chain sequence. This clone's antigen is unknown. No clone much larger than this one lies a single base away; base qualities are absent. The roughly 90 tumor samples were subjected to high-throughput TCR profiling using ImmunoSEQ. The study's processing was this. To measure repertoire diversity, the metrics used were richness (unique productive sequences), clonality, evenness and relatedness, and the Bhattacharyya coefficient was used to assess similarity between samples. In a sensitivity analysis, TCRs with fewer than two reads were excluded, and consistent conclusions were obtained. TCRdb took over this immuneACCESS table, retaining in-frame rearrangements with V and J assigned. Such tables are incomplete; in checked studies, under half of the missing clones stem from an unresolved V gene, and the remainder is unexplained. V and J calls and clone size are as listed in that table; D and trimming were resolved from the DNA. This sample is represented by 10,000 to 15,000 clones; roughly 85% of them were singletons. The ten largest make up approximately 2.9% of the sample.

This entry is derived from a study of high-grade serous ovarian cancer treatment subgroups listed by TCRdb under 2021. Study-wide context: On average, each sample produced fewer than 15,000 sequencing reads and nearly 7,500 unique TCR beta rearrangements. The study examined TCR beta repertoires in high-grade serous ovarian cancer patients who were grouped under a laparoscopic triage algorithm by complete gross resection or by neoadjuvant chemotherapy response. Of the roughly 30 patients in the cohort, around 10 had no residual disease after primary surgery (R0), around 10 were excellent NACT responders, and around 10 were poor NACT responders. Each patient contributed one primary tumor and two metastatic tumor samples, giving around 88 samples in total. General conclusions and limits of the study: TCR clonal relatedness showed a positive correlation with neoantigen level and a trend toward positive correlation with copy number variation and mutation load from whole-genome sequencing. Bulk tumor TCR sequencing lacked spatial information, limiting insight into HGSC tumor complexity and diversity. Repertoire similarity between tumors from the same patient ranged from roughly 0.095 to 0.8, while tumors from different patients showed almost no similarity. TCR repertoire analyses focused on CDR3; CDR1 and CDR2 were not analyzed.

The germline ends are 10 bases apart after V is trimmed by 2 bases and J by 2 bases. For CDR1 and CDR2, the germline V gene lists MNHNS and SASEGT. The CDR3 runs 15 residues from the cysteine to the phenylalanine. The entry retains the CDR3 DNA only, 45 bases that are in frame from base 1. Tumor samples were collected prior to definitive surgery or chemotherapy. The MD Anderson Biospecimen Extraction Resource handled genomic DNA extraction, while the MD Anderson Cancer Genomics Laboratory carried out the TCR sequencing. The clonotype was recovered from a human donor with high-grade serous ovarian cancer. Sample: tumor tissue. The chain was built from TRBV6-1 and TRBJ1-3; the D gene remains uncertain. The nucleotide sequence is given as TGTGCCAGCAGTGAAAGACCGAGAGCTGGAAACACCATATATTTT. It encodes CASSERPRAGNTIYF.